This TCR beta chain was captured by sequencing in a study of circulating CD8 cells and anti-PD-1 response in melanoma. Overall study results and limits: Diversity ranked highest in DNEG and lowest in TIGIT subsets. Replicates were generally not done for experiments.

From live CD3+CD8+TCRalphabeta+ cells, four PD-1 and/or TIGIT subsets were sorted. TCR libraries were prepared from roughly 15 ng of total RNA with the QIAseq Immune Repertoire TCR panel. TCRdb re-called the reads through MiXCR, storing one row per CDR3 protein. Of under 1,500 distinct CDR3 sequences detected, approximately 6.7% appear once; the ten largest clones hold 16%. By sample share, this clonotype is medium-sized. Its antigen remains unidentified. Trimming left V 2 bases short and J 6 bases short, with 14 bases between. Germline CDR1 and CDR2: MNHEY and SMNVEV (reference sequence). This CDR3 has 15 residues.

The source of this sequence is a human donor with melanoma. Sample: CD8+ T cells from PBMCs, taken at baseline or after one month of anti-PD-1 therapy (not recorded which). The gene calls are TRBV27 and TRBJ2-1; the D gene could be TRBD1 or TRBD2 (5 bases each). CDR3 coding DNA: TGTGCCAGCAGTTTAATCGGGACGCGTTCCAATGAGCAGTTCTTC. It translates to CASSLIGTRSNEQFF.